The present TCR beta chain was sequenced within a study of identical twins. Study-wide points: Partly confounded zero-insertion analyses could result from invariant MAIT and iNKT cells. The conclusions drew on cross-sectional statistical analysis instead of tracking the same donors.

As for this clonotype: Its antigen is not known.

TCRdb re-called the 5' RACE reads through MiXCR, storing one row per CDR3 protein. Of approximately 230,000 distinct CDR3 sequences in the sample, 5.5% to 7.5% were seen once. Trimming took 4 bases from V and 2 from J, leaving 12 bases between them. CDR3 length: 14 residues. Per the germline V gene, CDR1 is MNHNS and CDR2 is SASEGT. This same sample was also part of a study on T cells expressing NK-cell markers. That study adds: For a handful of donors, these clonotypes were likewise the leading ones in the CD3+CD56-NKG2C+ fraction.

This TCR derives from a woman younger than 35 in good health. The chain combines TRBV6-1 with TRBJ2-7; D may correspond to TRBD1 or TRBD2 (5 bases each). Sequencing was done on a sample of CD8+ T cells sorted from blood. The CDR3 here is CASSGTGTAYEQYF. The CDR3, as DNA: TGTGCCAGCAGTGGAACGGGGACGGCCTACGAGCAGTACTTC.